These 5 T cell receptor beta chains originate from one sample sequenced in a study of CD8 T cells in ankylosing spondylitis. TCRdb fed the 5' RACE reads into MiXCR, producing one record per CDR3 protein. The sample gives about 700,000 distinct CDR3 sequences, 15% to 20% of which show up once; under 20% is in the top ten. Study-level findings and limits: Apparently characteristic of ankylosing spondylitis blood was a TCR beta motif (roughly eight highly homologous variants).

Their recognized antigens are unknown. The sequenced sample consisted of blood, either unsorted or a sorted T cell fraction (not recorded which). These receptors were obtained from a male donor with ankylosing spondylitis.

The chain uses TRBV20-1 and TRBJ2-3; D unclear. This CDR3 spans 12 amino acids. The V gene's germline CDR1 is DFQATT and CDR2 SNEGSKA (reference sequence). The CDR3 reads CRGTAWRDTQYF. The CDR3 DNA sequence: TGCAGGGGCACCGCCTGGAGAGATACGCAGTATTTT.

This clonotype showed up just a few times. CDR3 amino acids: CASGLTGSGETQYF. In DNA, the CDR3 is TGTGCTAGTGGGCTGACAGGGTCAGGAGAGACCCAGTACTTC. The J gene is TRBJ2-5, the V gene TRBV12-5; the match to TRBD1 covers 7 bases. V trimming: 6 bases; J trimming: 4 bases; junction bases outside the gene matches: 8. CDR3 length: 14 residues. CDR1 is LGHNT and CDR2 is FRNRAP in the germline V gene.

V and J are TRBV12-3 or TRBV12-4 and TRBJ1-4; unclear D gene. The CDR3 sequence is 14 residues long. V lost 6 bases and J 6 bases, leaving 14 bases between the germline ends. CDR3 residues: CASSGYGPYEKLFF. The CDR3 region has the DNA TGTGCCAGCAGCGGTTACGGGCCTTATGAAAAACTGTTTTTT.

This clonotype appeared a few times. The rearrangement links TRBV24-1 to TRBJ2-5; maybe TRBD2 (5 bases). In germline, CDR1 is KGHDR, CDR2 SFDVKD. V lost 3 bases to trimming and J lost 5 bases, with 15 bases between them. CDR3 length equals 15 residues. DNA for the CDR3: TGTGCCACCAGTGATACGGGCGCCACTAGGGAGACCCAGTACTTC. Translation: CATSDTGATRETQYF.

The rearrangement joins TRBV5-1 to TRBJ2-1, with D possibly being TRBD1 or TRBD2 (6 bases each). This CDR3 is built from 16 residues. V lost 1 base and J lost 10, with 21 bases in between. Looked up from germline, CDR1 is SGHRS and CDR2 is YFSETQ. In nucleotides, the CDR3 is TGCGCCAGCAGCTTGTGGATGGCAGGGGACTTGGGCGAGCAGTTCTTC. Translating gives CASSLWMAGDLGEQFF.